The clone carrying this T cell receptor (beta chain) is deemed medium-sized. What it recognizes is unknown. The ends lost 5 bases at V and 2 bases at J; junction bases unmatched: 7. Germline assignment: CDR1 MNHNS and CDR2 SASEGT. This CDR3 is 15 amino acids long. The data originate from a study of metastatic and nonmetastatic thyroid tumors. Study background: Comparison of repertoires was carried out across blood and tumor or nodule tissue from malignant and benign thyroid patients.

In the authors' methods: Variation in CDR3 across clinicopathological groups served as the basis for constructing a distant-metastasis classifier in papillary thyroid cancer. TCRdb re-called the PCR reads through MiXCR. TCRdb's processing, not the authors', yielded these V and J calls. This sample has tens of thousands of clones; approximately 25% occur once, and the top ten carry 9% to 10%. Before thyroid surgery, none of the patients had received any treatment. Broader study findings: Significantly higher TCR beta diversity was reportedly seen in malignant thyroid tumors than benign nodules, in blood and tumor.

Sequenced material: blood. This receptor was taken from a female donor with papillary thyroid cancer or a benign thyroid nodule (not recorded which). Some clones in this sample may be carry-over from other donors' samples. The chain combines TRBV6-1 with TRBJ2-7; 9 nucleotides agree with TRBD1. CDR3 region: CASSKGTGIPYEQYF. The DNA for the CDR3 is TGTGCCAGCAGTAAAGGGACAGGGATTCCCTACGAGCAGTACTTC.